These 24 T cell receptor beta chains were all obtained from the same sample, sequenced in a study of CD8 T cells in ankylosing spondylitis. Their recognized antigens are unknown. TCRdb ran MiXCR on the 5' RACE reads and lists one entry per CDR3 protein. The data hold about 840,000 distinct CDR3 sequences, with roughly 12% observed a single time. Study results and limitations: Among TCR beta sequences, a motif of eight highly homologous variants appeared characteristic of ankylosing spondylitis blood.

The sample was blood, either unsorted or a sorted T cell fraction (not recorded which). Every receptor here comes from a male donor with ankylosing spondylitis.

This clonotype came up a few times. The chain employs TRBV2 and TRBJ2-7; 10 bases align to TRBD1. The germline V gene has CDR1 SNHLY and CDR2 FYNNEI. CDR3 length equals 12 residues. Unmatched junction bases numbered 4, after V lost 5 bases and J lost 9 bases. The CDR3 here is CASSPGQGTQYF. The CDR3 DNA follows: TGTGCCAGCAGTCCGGGACAGGGGACGCAGTACTTC.

CDR3: CSATLTQYF. For the CDR3, the DNA is TGCAGTGCAACCCTAACCCAGTACTTC. The V call is TRBV20-1, the J call TRBJ2-5, with unresolved D. Trimming stripped 6 bases from V and 8 bases from J, with 7 bases between. The CDR3 runs 9 residues. Germline V gene sequence: CDR1 DFQATT, CDR2 SNEGSKA (reference sequence).

Details on this clonotype: One end of the junction fails to match germline, which may point to a read error. This rearrangement joins TRBV7-2 to TRBJ1-5; 10 bases fit TRBD1. The germline CDR1 and CDR2 sequences are SGHTA and FQGNSA. This CDR3 is 15 amino acids long. CDR3 nucleotides: TGTGCCAGCAGCGTAGCGGGACAGGGGATAGGGCCCCAGCATTTT. It translates to CASSVAGQGIGPQHF.

This clonotype was observed many times. This chain joins TRBV29-1 and TRBJ2-2; the D is unclear. Germline CDR1 and CDR2: SQVTM and ANQGSEA. Trimming stripped 5 bases from V and 2 bases from J, with 12 bases between. The CDR3 consists of 14 residues. As DNA, the CDR3 is TGCAGCGTTCGTGGTCGGTTTAACACCGGGGAGCTGTTTTTT. Protein sequence: CSVRGRFNTGELFF.

This clonotype was detected only a few times. The J gene is TRBJ2-3, the V gene TRBV5-4, with TRBD1 matching 7 bases. Germline CDR1 is SGHNT and CDR2 is YYREEE (reference sequence). V was clipped by 0 bases and J by 4 bases; unmatched bases: 5. CDR3 length equals 15 residues. The CDR3 here is CASSLGQGLSDTQYF. CDR3 coding DNA: TGTGCCAGCAGCTTGGGACAGGGTCTTTCAGATACGCAGTATTTT. Combining the CDR3 with reference TRBV5-4 and TRBJ2-3 gives the whole variable domain ETGVTQSPTHLIKTRGQQVTLRCSSQSGHNTVSWYQQALGQGPQFIFQYYREEENGRGNFPPRFSGLQFPNYSSELNVNALELDDSALYLCASSLGQGLSDTQYFGPGTRLTVL.

This clonotype was counted at least ten times. This chain uses TRBV5-1 with TRBJ2-7; no clear D. Deletions cut 5 bases from V and 3 bases from J, with 15 bases between. CDR3 length: 14 residues. Germline V gives CDR1 SGHRS, CDR2 YFSETQ. CDR3 nucleotides: TGCGCCAGCAGTCCGACCCCCCCGAGCTACGAGCAGTACTTC. This encodes CASSPTPPSYEQYF.

This clonotype was observed a few times. The chain couples TRBV4-3 to TRBJ2-3; perhaps TRBD2 as D (6 bases). This CDR3 spans 14 amino acids. V was clipped by 0 bases and J by 7 bases, with 11 bases between them. Germline values: CDR1 LGHNA, CDR2 YSLEER. The CDR3 reads CASSQELATYTQYF. Written as DNA, the CDR3 is TGCGCCAGCAGCCAAGAACTAGCTACATATACGCAGTATTTT.

The rearrangement joins TRBV6-1 to TRBJ1-2, with D maybe TRBD1 (6 bases). This CDR3 contains 13 residues. The germline V gene has CDR1 MNHNS and CDR2 SASEGT. Trimming removed 6 bases from V and 2 bases from J, with 10 bases in between. Here the CDR3 DNA reads TGTGCCAGCAGGGAGGGGGGAAACTATGGCTACACCTTC. This sequence encodes CASREGGNYGYTF.

This rearrangement joins TRBV4-2 to TRBJ1-5; TRBD1 agrees at 10 bases. The CDR3 runs 15 residues. V lost 4 bases and J lost 5; bases outside the gene matches: 5. The germline V gene encodes CDR1 LGHNA and CDR2 YNFKEQ. CDR3 protein: CASSLSGTGDQPQHF. CDR3 coding DNA: TGTGCCAGCAGCCTCTCCGGGACAGGGGATCAGCCCCAGCATTTT.

This clonotype has more than one count but fewer than ten. V and J are TRBV29-1 and TRBJ2-3, with D possibly called TRBD1 or TRBD2 (5 bases each). Trimming left V 6 bases short and J 0 bases short, with 10 bases between. The CDR3 is 13 residues long. CDR1 is SQVTM, CDR2 ANQGSEA, per germline. CDR3 amino acids: CSVTRDSTDTQYF. The CDR3 region has the DNA TGCAGCGTCACCCGGGACAGCACAGATACGCAGTATTTT.

V is TRBV28 and J is TRBJ2-2; 11 nucleotides agree with TRBD2. Germline V gives CDR1 MDHEN, CDR2 SYDVKM. V trimming: 2 bases; J trimming: 7 bases; junction bases outside the gene matches: 9. The CDR3 has 17 amino acids. In DNA form, the CDR3 reads TGTGCCAGCAGTTTAGTAAGGGCTAGCGGGAGGAGCGGGGAGCTGTTTTTT. As protein: CASSLVRASGRSGELFF.

This clonotype was found many times. The chain employs TRBV4-3 and TRBJ1-2; D gene unclear. V lost 0 bases, J lost 4 bases, and 9 bases lay in between. The germline gives CDR1 LGHNA, CDR2 YSLEER. This CDR3 contains 14 residues. The CDR3 DNA sequence: TGCGCCAGCAGCCAAGATGGGGTCCGCTATGGCTACACCTTC. Its translation: CASSQDGVRYGYTF.

This clonotype showed up many times. The J gene is TRBJ2-1, the V gene TRBV5-6, with D possibly matching TRBD2 (5 bases). V was pared by 0 bases and J by 1 base, with 11 bases between. The CDR3 totals 16 residues. The germline gives CDR1 SGHDT, CDR2 YYEEEE. The DNA of the CDR3 is TGTGCCAGCAGCTTGGGCGGGCCTCAATCCTACAATGAGCAGTTCTTC. This encodes CASSLGGPQSYNEQFF.

This clonotype was found a few times. The CDR3 DNA reads as TGTGCCAGCAGCGCTACAGGGAGTTTTAATGAGCAGTTCTTC. It encodes CASSATGSFNEQFF. The chain carries TRBV9 and TRBJ2-1; maybe TRBD1 (6 bases). This CDR3 has 14 amino acids. The V and J ends lost 3 bases and 7 bases respectively, with 14 bases between them. Germline assignment: CDR1 SGDLS and CDR2 YYNGEE.

This clonotype was seen more than once but under ten times. The rearrangement uses TRBV29-1 and TRBJ2-3; 11 nucleotides agree with TRBD2. Germline V lookup: CDR1 SQVTM, CDR2 ANQGSEA. Unmatched junction bases numbered 8, after V lost 8 bases and J lost 7 bases. This CDR3 spans 13 amino acids. CDR3 coding DNA: TGCAGCTCGGTTAGACTAGCGGGGTATACGCAGTATTTT. Its protein is CSSVRLAGYTQYF.

The chain uses TRBV6-5 and TRBJ1-1, with a possible D match to TRBD1 (5 bases). The CDR3 loop spans 13 amino acids. Trimming took 2 bases from V and 5 from J, leaving 9 bases between them. Germline-derived CDR1 and CDR2 are MNHEY and SVGAGI. This chain's CDR3 is CASSYNGGTEAFF. For the CDR3, the DNA is TGTGCCAGCAGTTACAATGGGGGGACTGAAGCTTTCTTT.

In this sample, this clonotype turned up many times. This chain uses TRBV20-1 with TRBJ1-1, with TRBD1 matching over 10 bases. V lost 5 bases and J lost 3; bases outside the gene matches: 3. Looked up from germline, CDR1 is DFQATT and CDR2 is SNEGSKA (reference sequence). The CDR3 runs 13 residues. The CDR3: CSAPGTGDTEAFF. For the CDR3, the DNA is TGCAGTGCTCCCGGGACAGGGGACACTGAAGCTTTCTTT.

There are many counts of this clonotype. The J gene is TRBJ2-5, the V gene TRBV5-6; 8 bases are shared with TRBD1. Per germline, CDR1 SGHDT and CDR2 YYEEEE. The CDR3 length is 16 residues. J lost 5 bases, V lost 4 bases, and 13 bases had no gene match. The CDR3 protein is CASSMTGARDGETQYF. The CDR3 nucleotides read TGTGCCAGCAGCATGACAGGGGCGAGAGATGGGGAGACCCAGTACTTC.

At least ten counts were recorded for this clonotype. The chain employs TRBV20-1 and TRBJ2-5, with 8 bases identical to TRBD2. V lost 0 bases, J lost 4 bases, and 7 bases stayed unmatched. The V gene's germline CDR1 is DFQATT and CDR2 SNEGSKA (reference sequence). The CDR3 consists of 15 residues. CDR3: CSARDGGGPGETQYF. The CDR3 DNA is TGCAGTGCTAGAGACGGCGGGGGGCCAGGAGAGACCCAGTACTTC.

This chain joins TRBV7-8 and TRBJ1-4; D remains unclear. Germline CDR1 SGHVS, CDR2 FQNEAQ. CDR3 length equals 14 residues. Trimming cost V 3 bases and J 6 bases, with 11 bases left between them. CDR3 sequence reads: CASSFRRNDEKLFF. For the CDR3, the DNA is TGTGCCAGCAGCTTTAGGAGGAACGATGAAAAACTGTTTTTT. The variable domain in full, completed from reference TRBV7-8 and TRBJ1-4, reads GAGVSQSPRYKVAKRGQDVALRCDPISGHVSLFWYQQALGQGPEFLTYFQNEAQLDKSGLPSDRFFAERPEGSVSTLKIQRTQQEDSAVYLCASSFRRNDEKLFFGSGTQLSVL.

This chain connects TRBV5-8 to TRBJ2-1; tentative D call: TRBD2 (7 bases). CDR3 size: 15 residues. Between the trimmed V and J ends, which lost 0 bases and 7 bases, there was a span of 14 bases. The V gene's germline CDR1 is SGHTS and CDR2 YDEGEE. The CDR3 sequence: CASSLELRGPNEQFF. CDR3 sequence (DNA): TGTGCCAGCAGCTTGGAGTTGCGGGGGCCGAATGAGCAGTTCTTC.

This chain connects TRBV28 to TRBJ2-7, with D possibly matching TRBD1 (5 bases). CDR3 length equals 16 residues. V lost 1 base, J lost 1 base, and 14 bases lay in between. Germline V gene lookup returns CDR1 MDHEN and CDR2 SYDVKM. CDR3 amino acids: CASSLSGAVISYEQYF. In nucleotides, the CDR3 is TGTGCCAGCAGTTTATCTGGGGCCGTAATATCCTACGAGCAGTACTTC. The full variable domain, rest sourced from reference TRBV28 and TRBJ2-7, is DVKVTQSSRYLVKRTGEKVFLECVQDMDHENMFWYRQDPGLGLRLIYFSYDVKMKEKGDIPEGYSVSREKKERFSLILESASTNQTSMYLCASSLSGAVISYEQYFGPGTRLTVT.

This clonotype showed up just a few times. The J gene is TRBJ2-1, the V gene TRBV7-8; the match to TRBD2 covers 10 bases. V was clipped by 6 bases and J by 3 bases; unmatched bases: 5. The CDR3 runs 15 residues. Germline lookup yields CDR1 SGHVS and CDR2 FQNEAQ. CDR3 loop: CASSVGLAVYNEQFF. CDR3 DNA: TGTGCCAGCAGTGTAGGACTAGCGGTCTACAATGAGCAGTTCTTC.

This clonotype has just a few counts. This chain joins TRBV6-1 and TRBJ2-3; D is possibly TRBD2 (6 bases). CDR3 length: 14 amino acids. Trimming left V 10 bases short and J 1 base short, with 15 bases between. Germline lookup yields CDR1 MNHNS and CDR2 SASEGT. The CDR3 sequence is CATSTGVRTDTQYF. The CDR3 DNA follows: TGTGCCACCAGCACGGGGGTCCGCACAGATACGCAGTATTTT.